This T cell receptor beta chain was profiled in a study of OX40 agonist ivuxolimab in advanced cancers. V was pared by 2 bases and J by 0 bases, with 8 bases between. Germline lookup yields CDR1 SGHTA and CDR2 FQGNSA. This CDR3 is built from 14 residues. The protocol was immunoSEQ multiplex PCR, while the TCRdb copy is restricted to in-frame clones and leaves out a portion. The table includes 95,000 to 110,000 clones, approximately 89% detected once. As for this clone: Since the CDR3 does not end with the conserved phenylalanine or tryptophan, this likely comes from a read error.

The TCR was taken from an adult with an advanced solid tumor such as melanoma, head and neck, liver or kidney cancer. The gene calls are TRBV7-2 and TRBJ2-7; no reliable D call. Specimen: CD4+ or CD8+ T cells sorted from blood, collected in a trial of the OX40 agonist ivuxolimab. CDR3: CASSLRLSSYEQYL. CDR3 nucleotide sequence: TGTGCCAGCAGCTTACGTTTGAGCTCCTACGAGCAGTACTTG.